Here is one T cell receptor (beta chain) with its context. From germline, CDR1 is MNHNS and CDR2 SASEGT. V shed 7 bases, J shed 2 bases, and the junction held 6 bases outside the gene matches. The CDR3 length is 14 residues. The sample is drawn from a study of identical twins. TCRdb re-analysed the 5' RACE reads in MiXCR, keeping a single row per CDR3 protein. There are approximately 630,000 distinct CDR3 sequences in the sample; about 7.6% occur only once, and 1.5% to 2% lies in the top ten. The same data also contributed to another study, on yellow fever vaccine responses in identical twins.

The chain links TRBV6-1 to TRBJ2-3, with TRBD1 identical over 7 bases. This receptor was taken from a woman younger than 35 in good health. Input material: PBMCs. The CDR3 loop is CASKRGQNTDTQYF. For the CDR3, the DNA is TGTGCCAGCAAGAGGGGGCAGAACACAGATACGCAGTATTTT.